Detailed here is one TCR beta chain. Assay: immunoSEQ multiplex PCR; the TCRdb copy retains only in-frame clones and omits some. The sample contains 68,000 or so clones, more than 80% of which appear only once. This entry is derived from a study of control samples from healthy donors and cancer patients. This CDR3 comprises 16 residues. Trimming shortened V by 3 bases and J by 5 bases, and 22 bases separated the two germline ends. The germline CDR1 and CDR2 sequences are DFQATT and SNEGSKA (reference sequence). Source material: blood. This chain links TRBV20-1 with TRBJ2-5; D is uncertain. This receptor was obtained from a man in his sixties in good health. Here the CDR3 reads CSASSEPTGRTETQYF. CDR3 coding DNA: TGCAGTGCTAGTTCTGAACCCACCGGCCGAACGGAGACCCAGTACTTC.